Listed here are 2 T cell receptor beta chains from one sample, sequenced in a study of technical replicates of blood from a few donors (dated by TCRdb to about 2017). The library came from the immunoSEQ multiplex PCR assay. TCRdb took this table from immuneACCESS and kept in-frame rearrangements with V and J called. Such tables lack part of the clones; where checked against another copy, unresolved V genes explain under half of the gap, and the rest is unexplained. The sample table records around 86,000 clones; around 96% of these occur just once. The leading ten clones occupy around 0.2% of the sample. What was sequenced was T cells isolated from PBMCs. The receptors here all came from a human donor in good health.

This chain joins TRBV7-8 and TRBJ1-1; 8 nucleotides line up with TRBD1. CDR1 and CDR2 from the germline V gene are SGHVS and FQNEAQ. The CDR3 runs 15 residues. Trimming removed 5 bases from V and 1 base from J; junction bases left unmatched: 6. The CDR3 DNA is TGTGCCAGCAGCCCTCGACAGGGGACGAACACTGAAGCTTTCTTT. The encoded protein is CASSPRQGTNTEAFF.

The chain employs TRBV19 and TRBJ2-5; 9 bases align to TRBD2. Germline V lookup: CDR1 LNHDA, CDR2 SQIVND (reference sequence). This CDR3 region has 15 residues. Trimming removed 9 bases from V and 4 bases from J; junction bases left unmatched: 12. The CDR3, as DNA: TGTGCCAGCAACCTCCTTGGCGGGGGGGCAGAGACCCAGTACTTC. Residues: CASNLLGGGAETQYF.